This T cell receptor (beta chain) was retrieved from a study of cytomegalovirus exposure and HLA in healthy donors. Whole-study findings and limits: Fewer than 200 TCR beta chains were listed as cytomegalovirus-associated. Later analysis showed TCR association rates varying by HLA locus, highest for DRB1 and lowest for HLA-C.

About this clone: Its cognate antigen is unknown.

PCR primers comprised 60 Vbeta and 13 Jbeta primers. Method: immunoSEQ multiplex PCR; TCRdb's copy keeps in-frame clones and lacks some. The sample has about 110,000 clones, more than 65% seen once. V was trimmed by 3 bases and J by 5 bases, leaving 12 bases between them. The CDR3 is 14 residues long. Germline assignment: CDR1 MGHRA and CDR2 YSYEKL. Source material: PBMCs. This TCR was sampled from a man aged 25-40 years in good health and CMV-seropositive. V usage is TRBV4-1 and J usage is TRBJ2-3, with D hard to call. The CDR3 here is CASSHHPSGDTQYF. The CDR3 DNA is TGCGCCAGCAGCCACCACCCGTCCGGAGATACGCAGTATTTT.